This T cell receptor beta chain was recovered during a study of shared clonotypes between healthy human individuals. On the study more broadly: The study used three CD4 naive, three CD4 memory, two CD8 naive and one CD8 memory plate per donor.

Investigators divided CD4+ cells into CD45RA+ naive and CD45RA-negative memory subsets. Study outcomes and limitations: Among donors, the sharing of clonotypes was expected to be influenced by sequencing depth.

With respect to this clone: Its antigen is still unknown. A junction end diverges from the germline sequence, so it may reflect a read error.

TCRdb's table, derived via immunoSEQ multiplex PCR, lists solely in-frame clones and lacks some. Of around 1.5 million clones listed, 95% to 99% were seen once; the top ten hold about 0.42%. Sequencing input: naive CD4+ T cells sorted from blood. Subset of the sample: CD45RA+ positively selected. The TCR sequence derives from a young man in good health.

The CDR3 nucleotides read TGTGCCAGCAGCCAAGATACCCAGTACTTC. It specifies CASSQDTQYF. V usage is TRBV7-9 and J usage is TRBJ2-5, with D unclear. CDR3 length equals 10 residues. Germline CDR1 SEHNR, CDR2 FQNEAQ (reference sequence).